This note documents a single T cell receptor (beta chain) sequence. Its matching antigen is unknown. The J segment lost 7 bases and the V segment lost 1 base, leaving 3 bases of the junction unmatched. Germline loops: CDR1 ENHRY, CDR2 SYGVKD. The CDR3 runs 13 residues. The record originates from a study of T cell repertoires in cytomegalovirus infection. Study information: The public TCR beta signatures pointed to both CMV infection and matching HLA type.

A single record per CDR3 protein comes from TCRdb applying MiXCR to the reads. The table includes some 600,000 distinct CDR3 sequences, more than 20% detected once. Study outcomes and limitations: Dominating the ex vivo response were HLA-C-restricted CMV-specific TCR beta clonotypes.

Material: CD8+ T cells from PBMCs. The sequence derives from a human donor in good health (CMV status not recorded). Some clones in this sample may be carry-over from other donors' samples. The rearrangement uses TRBV10-3 and TRBJ2-7; 8 bases agree with TRBD1. CDR3: CAISEFRGREQYV. For the CDR3, the DNA is TGTGCCATCAGTGAGTTCAGGGGGCGAGAGCAGTACGTC.